Listed here are 29 T cell receptor beta chains from one sample, sequenced in a study of Ad26.COV2.S vaccination and SARS-CoV-2 variants. Sample treatment: some 20 received Ad26.COV2.S at low or high dose, single or two shots; about 5 received placebo; per-sample allocation not given. Day 63 after the first injection of vaccine or placebo was the sampling time. The data were produced by immunoSEQ multiplex PCR, yet TCRdb's version contains in-frame clones alone and is incomplete. Found here are some 290,000 clones, roughly 86% of them singletons; the top ten hold 1.5% to 2.5%. Sequenced material: peripheral blood, taken in a trial of Ad26.COV2.S vaccine versus placebo. Receptors were obtained from a person between 18 and 59 years old who received the Ad26.COV2.S COVID-19 vaccine or a placebo.

The chain is built from TRBV18 and TRBJ2-2, with a tentative D call TRBD1 (5 bases). This CDR3 is built from 17 residues. V was clipped by 3 bases and J by 6 bases, with 20 bases between them. Per the germline V gene, CDR1 is KGHSH and CDR2 is LQKENI. CDR3 nucleotides: TGTGCCAGCTCACCCTACGGAGTACAGGCAGGGCCCGGGGAGCTGTTTTTT. Translating it yields CASSPYGVQAGPGELFF. Based on the CDR3 plus reference TRBV18 and TRBJ2-2, the full variable domain is NAGVMQNPRHLVRRRGQEARLRCSPMKGHSHVYWYRQLPEEGLKFMVYLQKENIIDESGMPKERFSAEFPKEGPSILRIQQVVRGDSAAYFCASSPYGVQAGPGELFFGEGSRLTVL.

The J gene is TRBJ2-3, the V gene TRBV19; D remains ambiguous. V was shortened by 7 bases and J by 2 bases, with 10 bases between the two germline ends. The germline gives CDR1 LNHDA, CDR2 SQIVND (reference sequence). CDR3 length: 13 amino acids. CDR3 sequence: CASKITYTDTQYF. For the CDR3, the DNA is TGTGCCAGTAAAATTACCTACACAGATACGCAGTATTTT.

This clone occurred once. Other DNA sequences of this sample code for an identical CDR3. J is TRBJ1-1 and V is TRBV18; D gene unclear. Germline V CDR1 and CDR2: KGHSH, LQKENI. The V gene lost 2 bases and the J gene lost 2 bases, with 6 bases spanning the gap. The CDR3 totals 13 residues. The CDR3 sequence is CASSPGLNTEAFF. CDR3 bases: TGTGCCAGCTCACCAGGTCTTAACACTGAAGCTTTCTTT.

The chain employs TRBV6-5 and TRBJ1-2; D gene ambiguous. The V gene lost 6 bases and the J gene lost 6 bases, with 11 bases spanning the gap. The V gene's germline CDR1 is MNHEY and CDR2 SVGAGI. The CDR3 runs to 12 residues. The CDR3 nucleotides are TGTGCCAGCAGCCGAACTCGAGATGGCTACACCTTC. Amino acid sequence: CASSRTRDGYTF.

The J gene is TRBJ1-1, the V gene TRBV15; D might be TRBD1 (5 bases). V lost 1 base and J 8 bases, leaving 26 bases between the germline ends. The CDR3 runs 18 residues. The V gene's germline CDR1 is LNHNV and CDR2 YYDKDF (reference sequence). DNA of the CDR3: TGTGCCACCAGCAGAGGTTTAACGTCGACAGCTAAGATCCAAGAAGCTTTCTTT. Protein: CATSRGLTSTAKIQEAFF.

The V call is TRBV30, the J call TRBJ1-3; maybe TRBD1 (6 bases). CDR1 is GTSNPN, CDR2 SVGIG, per germline (reference sequence). The CDR3 totals 14 residues. With 0 bases removed from V and 4 bases from J, the gap between germline ends came to 10 bases. The DNA of the CDR3 is TGTGCCTGGAGTGTACAGGGAGGCGGAAACACCATATATTTT. This codes for CAWSVQGGGNTIYF. Drawing the rest from reference TRBV30 and TRBJ1-3, the complete variable domain is SQTIHQWPATLVQPVGSPLSLECTVEGTSNPNLYWYRQAAGRGLQLLFYSVGIGQISSEVPQNLSASRPQDRQFILSSKKLLLSDSGFYLCAWSVQGGGNTIYFGEGSWLTVV.

This CDR3 is CATSPLSGLAGSHTQYF. The CDR3 DNA reads TGTGCCACCAGCCCGCTTAGCGGGCTAGCGGGTTCGCATACGCAGTATTTT. This chain uses TRBV15 with TRBJ2-3; 8 nucleotides align to TRBD2. With V trimmed by 5 bases and J by 7 bases, 17 bases remained unmatched. The V gene's germline CDR1 is LNHNV and CDR2 YYDKDF (reference sequence). This CDR3 is 17 amino acids long.

Regarding this clone: At one end the junction does not follow the germline gene, possibly because of a read error. V is TRBV7-7 and J is TRBJ2-1, with TRBD2 matching over 15 bases. This CDR3 spans 15 amino acids. CDR1 is SSHAT, CDR2 FNYEAQ, per germline (reference sequence). The CDR3 region is CASSQGLAGGDEQFF. The CDR3 nucleotides read TGTGCTAGCAGCCAGGGACTAGCGGGGGGCGATGAGCAGTTCTTC.

This sequence joins TRBV3-1 (or the pseudogene TRBV3-2) and TRBJ1-1; D is undetermined. The CDR3 is 16 residues long. The V gene's germline CDR1 is LGHDT and CDR2 YNNKEL (reference sequence). V was clipped by 0 bases and J by 5 bases, with 16 bases between them. The CDR3 here is CASSQDRGVATTEAFF. CDR3 DNA sequence: TGTGCCAGCAGCCAAGATCGCGGGGTAGCAACTACTGAAGCTTTCTTT.

The chain is built from TRBV10-3 and TRBJ1-3; 7 nucleotides align to TRBD1. J gave up 4 bases and V 0 bases, and 3 bases lay outside the gene matches. Germline lookup yields CDR1 ENHRY and CDR2 SYGVKD. This CDR3 has 15 amino acids. The CDR3 reads CAISESGGRGNTIYF. CDR3 in DNA: TGTGCCATCAGTGAGTCAGGGGGCCGGGGAAACACCATATATTTT.

The sample holds a few counts of this clone. This rearrangement joins TRBV7-9 to TRBJ2-2; D uncertain. The CDR3 loop spans 13 amino acids. Trimming stripped 6 bases from V and 4 bases from J, with 9 bases between. Germline V gene sequence: CDR1 SEHNR, CDR2 FQNEAQ (reference sequence). CDR3 in DNA: TGTGCCAGCAGTTTCGAGGTCACCGGGGAGCTGTTTTTT. Translating it yields CASSFEVTGELFF.

The genes are TRBV4-1 and TRBJ1-1, with D possibly TRBD1 on 6 matching bases. This CDR3 spans 15 amino acids. CDR1 is MGHRA, CDR2 YSYEKL, per germline. V lost 5 bases and J lost 0, with 13 bases in between. The CDR3 sequence: CASSTRDRMNTEAFF. The DNA of the CDR3 is TGCGCCAGCAGCACCCGAGACAGGATGAACACTGAAGCTTTCTTT.

The rearrangement links TRBV30 to TRBJ2-3; the D is unclear. The germline V and J ends were trimmed by 2 bases and 2 bases, with 8 bases remaining between them. The CDR3 covers 13 residues. Germline values: CDR1 GTSNPN, CDR2 SVGIG (reference sequence). CDR3: CAWSRSYTDTQYF. Written as DNA, the CDR3 is TGTGCCTGGAGTAGGTCTTACACAGATACGCAGTATTTT.

J is TRBJ1-5 and V is TRBV12-3 or TRBV12-4; possible D gene TRBD1, 5 bases. This CDR3 is 12 amino acids long. The ends were cut back, 1 base at V and 11 bases at J, with 9 bases in the middle. The CDR3 here is CASSLEEGSQHF. The CDR3 region has the DNA TGTGCCAGCAGTTTAGAGGAGGGGTCCCAGCATTTT.

The chain is built from TRBV5-1 and TRBJ1-5, with 7 nucleotides matching TRBD1. Germline V gene lookup returns CDR1 SGHRS and CDR2 YFSETQ. CDR3 size: 17 residues. Trimming at V came to 1 base and at J to 5 bases, leaving 12 bases not matched to a gene. CDR3: CASSLRPTGRNDQPQHF. The CDR3 DNA is TGCGCCAGCAGCTTGAGACCGACAGGGCGAAACGATCAGCCCCAGCATTTT.

This chain connects TRBV9 to TRBJ2-7; D gene unclear. The CDR3 is 15 amino acids. V was pared by 0 bases and J by 0 bases, with 10 bases between. Per the germline V gene, CDR1 is SGDLS and CDR2 is YYNGEE. CDR3 sequence reads: CASSVGGLNSYEQYF. The DNA of the CDR3 is TGTGCCAGCAGCGTAGGGGGTCTGAACTCCTACGAGCAGTACTTC.

The gene calls are TRBV5-5 and TRBJ1-1; the match to TRBD1 covers 8 bases. CDR1 is SGHKS and CDR2 is YYEKEE in the germline V gene (reference sequence). The CDR3 covers 14 residues. The ends lost 3 bases at V and 5 bases at J; junction bases unmatched: 6. Written as DNA, the CDR3 is TGTGCCAGCAGCTACGACAGGGGTGTAACTGAAGCTTTCTTT. The encoded protein is CASSYDRGVTEAFF.

The genes are TRBV7-2 and TRBJ2-5; maybe TRBD1 (6 bases). V dropped 5 bases and J dropped 5 bases, with 15 bases sitting between them. In germline, CDR1 is SGHTA, CDR2 FQGNSA. The CDR3 length is 14 residues. The CDR3 DNA reads as TGTGCCAGCAGCCCCAGGGGAGCCGGTGAGACCCAGTACTTC. This translates into CASSPRGAGETQYF.

The chain carries TRBV29-1 and TRBJ2-1; D uncertain. The CDR3 has 12 residues. V lost 0 bases to trimming and J lost 3 bases, with 3 bases between them. Germline V gene data show CDR1 as SQVTM and CDR2 as ANQGSEA. The CDR3 coding sequence is TGCAGCGTTGAAGAGGGCTACAATGAGCAGTTCTTC. Its translation is CSVEEGYNEQFF.

CDR3 sequence (DNA): TGTGCCAGCAGCGTAAGGCCGTTCCAAGAGACCCAGTACTTC. Its translation: CASSVRPFQETQYF. The chain uses TRBV9 and TRBJ2-5; D remains unclear. The CDR3 length is 14 residues. CDR1 and CDR2 (germline): SGDLS, YYNGEE. V was trimmed by 1 base and J by 1 base, leaving 8 bases between them.

The chain carries TRBV4-1 and TRBJ1-2, with TRBD1 as a possible D gene (5 bases). Germline V gene sequence: CDR1 MGHRA, CDR2 YSYEKL. Deletions cut 7 bases from V and 0 bases from J, with 12 bases between. This CDR3 has 14 residues. In DNA, the CDR3 is TGCGCCAGCACCCAGGGAAGAGCTAACTATGGCTACACCTTC. Its protein is CASTQGRANYGYTF.

This clone was recorded only once. This sequence joins TRBV5-1 and TRBJ2-2; weak D call: TRBD2 (5 bases). V was shortened by 3 bases and J by 4 bases, with 16 bases between the two germline ends. Germline assignment: CDR1 SGHRS and CDR2 YFSETQ. This CDR3 is 16 amino acids long. The CDR3 loop reads CASSSRDDRSTGELFF. The CDR3 DNA reads as TGCGCCAGCAGCTCCCGGGATGATAGGTCCACCGGGGAGCTGTTTTTT.

The rearrangement links TRBV3-1 (or the pseudogene TRBV3-2) to TRBJ1-3, with a tentative D call TRBD1 (5 bases). In germline, CDR1 is LGHDT, CDR2 YNNKEL (reference sequence). There are 16 residues in the CDR3. V dropped 4 bases and J dropped 0 bases, with 13 bases sitting between them. The CDR3 sequence: CASSPSTALSGNTIYF. CDR3 in DNA: TGTGCCAGCAGCCCGTCGACAGCGCTCTCTGGAAACACCATATATTTT.

DNA for the CDR3: TGTGCCAGCAGCCGGGACAGGGGGCGGTACAATGAGCAGTTCTTC. It is translated as CASSRDRGRYNEQFF. This sequence joins TRBV7-2 and TRBJ2-1; 12 nucleotides match TRBD1. With V trimmed by 5 bases and J by 4 bases, 3 bases remained unmatched. CDR3 length: 15 residues. CDR1 and CDR2 from the germline V gene are SGHTA and FQGNSA. Combining the CDR3 with reference TRBV7-2 and TRBJ2-1 gives the whole variable domain GAGVSQSPSNKVTEKGKDVELRCDPISGHTALYWYRQSLGQGLEFLIYFQGNSAPDKSGLPSDRFSAERTGGSVSTLTIQRTQQEDSAVYLCASSRDRGRYNEQFFGPGTRLTVL.

This clone came up a few times. CDR3 bases: TGTGCCAGCAGCTTAGGGACACAGGGAAGGGGGTACCAAGAGACCCAGTACTTC. Amino acid sequence: CASSLGTQGRGYQETQYF. The J gene is TRBJ2-5, the V gene TRBV7-6, with D possibly matching TRBD1 (6 bases). Germline CDR1 SGHVS, CDR2 FNYEAQ. The germline V and J ends were trimmed by 1 base and 0 bases, with 18 bases remaining between them. The CDR3 runs to 18 residues.

This clone was detected only once. The CDR3 DNA reads as TGTGCCAGCAGTTACATGGCCGCGGGGGGACTCTACGAGCAGTACTTC. Translation: CASSYMAAGGLYEQYF. The V gene is TRBV6-5, the J gene TRBJ2-7; 8 bases fit TRBD2. After removal of 2 bases from V and 3 bases from J, the junction contained 9 bases not matched to a gene. CDR1 and CDR2 (germline): MNHEY, SVGAGI. The length of the CDR3 is 16 residues.

The rearrangement links TRBV4-2 to TRBJ2-1; 7 nucleotides line up with TRBD2. Germline CDR1 reads LGHNA; CDR2 reads YNFKEQ. Unmatched junction bases numbered 10, after V lost 4 bases and J lost 7 bases. This CDR3 comprises 15 residues. This chain's CDR3 is CASSLDGARGNEQFF. CDR3 DNA sequence: TGTGCCAGCAGCCTCGATGGGGCGCGGGGGAATGAGCAGTTCTTC.

V and J are TRBV5-6 and TRBJ1-2; D is perhaps TRBD1 (6 bases). With 0 bases removed from V and 7 bases from J, the gap between germline ends came to 16 bases. Germline V lookup: CDR1 SGHDT, CDR2 YYEEEE. The CDR3 has 15 residues. The CDR3 sequence: CASSLESTGIVGYTF. The CDR3, as DNA: TGTGCCAGCAGCTTGGAGTCCACAGGGATAGTTGGCTACACCTTC.

The chain has TRBV27 and TRBJ2-3; D tentatively fits TRBD1 or TRBD2 (5 bases each). Germline CDR1 is MNHEY and CDR2 is SMNVEV (reference sequence). V was cut by 5 bases and J by 2 bases, with 26 bases left in between. This CDR3 has 19 residues. CDR3 sequence: CASSLMGRNPRAHTDTQYF. Here the CDR3 DNA reads TGTGCCAGCAGTCTCATGGGACGTAACCCCCGCGCACACACAGATACGCAGTATTTT.